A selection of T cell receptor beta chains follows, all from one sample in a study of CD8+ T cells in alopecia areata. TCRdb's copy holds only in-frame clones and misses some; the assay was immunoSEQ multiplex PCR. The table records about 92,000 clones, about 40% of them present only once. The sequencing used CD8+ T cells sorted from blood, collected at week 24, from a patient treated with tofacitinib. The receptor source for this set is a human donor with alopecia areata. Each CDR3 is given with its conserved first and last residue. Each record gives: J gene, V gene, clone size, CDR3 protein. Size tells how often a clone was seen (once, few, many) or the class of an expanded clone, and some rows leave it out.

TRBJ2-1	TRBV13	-	CASSPWVLADNEQFF
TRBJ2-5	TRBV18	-	CASSRDPGPETQYF
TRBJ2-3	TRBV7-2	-	CASSLMREGTDTQYF
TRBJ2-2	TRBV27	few	CASSIPSTGELFF
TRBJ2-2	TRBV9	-	CASSPRAVNTGELFF
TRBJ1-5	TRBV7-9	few	CASSLGLQPQHF
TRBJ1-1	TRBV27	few	CASSLNGGNTEAFF
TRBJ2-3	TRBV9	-	CASSGSNTDTQYF
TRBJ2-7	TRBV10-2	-	CASNSGGEYPYEQYF
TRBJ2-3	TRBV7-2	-	CASSLARGQPTDTQYF
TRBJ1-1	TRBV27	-	CASKLGTTEAFF
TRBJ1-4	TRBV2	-	CASSGAGGYEKLFF
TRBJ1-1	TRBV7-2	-	CASIQGLEAFF
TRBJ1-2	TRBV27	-	CASSLNSRGGYTF
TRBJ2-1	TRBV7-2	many	CASSSTSEQFF
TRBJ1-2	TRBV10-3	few	CAISDGGNYGYTF
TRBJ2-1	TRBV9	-	CASSPGMLYNEQFF
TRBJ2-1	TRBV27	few	CASSHSGAGGSNNEQFF
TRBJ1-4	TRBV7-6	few	CASSSGQGYEKLFF
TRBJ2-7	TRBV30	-	CAWSGVYEQYF
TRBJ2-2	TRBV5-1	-	CASREGSGELFF
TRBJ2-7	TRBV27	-	CASSTKGNEQYF
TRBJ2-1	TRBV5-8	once	CASSPGVAGDNEQFF
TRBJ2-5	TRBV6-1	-	CASSEVSGTQETQYF
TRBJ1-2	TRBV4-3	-	CASSFGGGDGYTF
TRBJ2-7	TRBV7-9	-	CASSSDWEQYF
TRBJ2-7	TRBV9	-	CASSSGTGASYEQYF
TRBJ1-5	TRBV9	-	CASSVDGEVNWPQHF
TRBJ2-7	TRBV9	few	CASSLGTGHSYEQYF
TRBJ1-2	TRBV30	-	CAWNNYGYTF
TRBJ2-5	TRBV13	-	CASSSRLVVVETQYF
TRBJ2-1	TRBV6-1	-	CASSGPVAGVEQFF
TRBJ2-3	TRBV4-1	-	CASSQTRTDTQYF
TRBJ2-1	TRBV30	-	CAWSPKDRVYNEQFF
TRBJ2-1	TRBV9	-	CASSVGASGGFYEQFF
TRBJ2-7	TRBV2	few	CASILGPSRSYEQYF
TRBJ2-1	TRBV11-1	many	CASSLGLAELSINEQFF
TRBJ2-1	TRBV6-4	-	CASSDSGFAPMDEQFF
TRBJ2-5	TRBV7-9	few	CASTPQKAKETQYF
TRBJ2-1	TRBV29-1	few	CSADRTGGENEQFF
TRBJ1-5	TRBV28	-	CASSTDSTNQPQHF
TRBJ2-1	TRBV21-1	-	CASSKQGLPQYNEQFF
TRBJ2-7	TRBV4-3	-	CASSQVLDRAAYEQYF
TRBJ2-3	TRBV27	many	CASRRGTDTQYF
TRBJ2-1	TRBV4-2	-	CASSPTELAGGINEQFF